This record looks at one T cell receptor (beta chain) sequence and its context. It has no known antigen specificity. No base quality values were provided; no much bigger clone lies one nucleotide off. The sample is drawn from a study of blood T cell repertoires in COVID-19 (dated by TCRdb to 2020 to 2022). About the full investigation: The collaborator samples originated in the United States, Italy and Spain and spanned the acute and convalescent phases of COVID-19. Nearly every sample came with metadata listing a de-identified subject ID, COVID-19 status, age in years and sex. The repertoires were released in a freely available public database meant as a resource for research on the immune response to SARS-CoV-2. The material from the prospective study consisted of cDNA or gDNA derived from T cells, B-cell-depleted T cells, or PBMCs. Where available, HLA class I and class II types were taken from metadata supplied by the sample provider and were not determined by assay-based typing. Subjects who had been exposed to COVID-19, were actively infected with it, or had recovered from it provided the deeply sampled blood TCRbeta repertoires that made up the dataset. The samples were drawn from two sources: the first 160 participants of the ongoing ImmuneRACE study, and 1,254 subjects contributed by 6 global collaborators.

TCRbeta CDR3 regions were amplified from genomic DNA using the immunoSEQ Assay, a bias-controlled multiplex PCR. As for the original processing: The number of nucleated cells in each sample was estimated from the amplification of reference gene primers within the assay. Sequence reads were collapsed and filtered to measure the absolute abundance of every unique TCRbeta CDR3 rearrangement. For each sample, productive Simpson clonality was calculated by taking the square root of Simpson's diversity index across productive rearrangements. TCRdb stores this immuneACCESS table with in-frame sequences only. Part of the clones is absent; in the studies checked, under half of the shortfall reflects unresolved V genes, and no reason is known for the rest. The DNA was the basis for D and trimming; V, J and clone size are from that table. Here the sample has hundreds of thousands of clones; 65% to 90% occur a single time. The ten largest clones represent 13% of the sample.

CDR1 SGDLS and CDR2 YYNGEE were looked up in the germline V gene. V drops 6 bases and J drops 5 bases, leaving 17 bases in between. Measured from the cysteine to the phenylalanine, the CDR3 is 14 residues long. The read is trimmed to its CDR3 DNA, 42 bases read in frame from base 1. Overall study results and their limits: How much clinical and demographic metadata was included differed by source and by participant, and the metadata was provided uncurated.

One collaborating source in Seattle enrolled patients during active infection and followed them longitudinally through the course of disease. Collaborating institutions collected whole blood in K2EDTA tubes following their own protocols. For TCRbeta analysis, collaborators shipped samples in one of three forms: frozen whole blood, isolated PBMCs, or DNA extracted from either of those sample types. Sample: peripheral blood. This sequence was found in an older woman with COVID-19, enrolled during active disease. Recombination joined TRBV9 with TRBJ1-1; no confident D gene assignment can be made. This receptor has the CDR3 CASNMEGGGTEAFF. The sequenced DNA is TGTGCCAGCAACATGGAGGGAGGAGGAACTGAAGCTTTCTTT. This CDR3, with the reference TRBV9 and TRBJ1-1 proteins standing in past its ends, gives the full variable domain DSGVTQTPKHLITATGQRVTLRCSPRSGDLSVYWYQQSLDQGLQFLIQYYNGEERAKGNILERFSAQQFPDLHSELNLSSLELGDSALYFCASNMEGGGTEAFFGQGTRLTVV.